This TCR beta chain was identified in a study of cytomegalovirus exposure and HLA in healthy donors. Study-level information: In an early release, HLA-typed donors contributed some 88 million unique TCR sequences. Whole-study findings and limits: There were 160 or so TCR beta chains listed as cytomegalovirus-associated. The authors excluded some V segments, including TRBV6-2 and TRBV6-3, as indistinguishable.

Germline V lookup: CDR1 LGHNA, CDR2 YNFKEQ. This CDR3 region has 17 residues. V was cut by 1 base and J by 11 bases, with 26 bases left in between. As regards this clone: Its target is not known.

The PCR used 60 Vbeta and 13 Jbeta primers. Here immunoSEQ multiplex PCR was the method, and the copy in TCRdb shows in-frame clones only, minus some. This table has hundreds of thousands of clones, about 80% appearing once. This receptor was taken from a man in his forties or fifties in good health and CMV-seronegative. The gene calls are TRBV4-2 and TRBJ1-1; a weak D match, TRBD1 (6 bases). Input material: PBMCs. This CDR3 reads CASSQVWIGQSQGMAFF. Here the CDR3 DNA reads TGTGCCAGCAGCCAAGTTTGGATTGGACAGTCCCAAGGAATGGCTTTCTTT.